This passage covers 14 T cell receptor beta chains from one sample sequenced in a study of T cells after yellow fever vaccination. Each CDR3 protein gets one entry after TCRdb re-called the 5' RACE reads with MiXCR. The data show hundreds of thousands of distinct CDR3 sequences, around 20% seen once. The sample was PBMCs, taken before the yellow fever booster vaccination. Every receptor here comes from a man aged 18 to 29 who received the YFV17D yellow fever vaccine.

There are many counts of this clonotype. This chain joins TRBV3-1 and TRBJ2-1; no reliable D call. V was shortened by 0 bases and J by 3 bases, with 9 bases between the two germline ends. The CDR3 extends over 15 amino acids. The V gene's germline CDR1 is LGHDT and CDR2 YNNKEL (reference sequence). Here the CDR3 reads CASSQDSPVYNEQFF. The CDR3 coding sequence is TGTGCCAGCAGCCAAGATTCCCCAGTCTACAATGAGCAGTTCTTC.

The chain is built from TRBV5-1 and TRBJ2-3; 7 bases line up with TRBD1. Germline CDR1 and CDR2: SGHRS and YFSETQ. The CDR3 runs 13 residues. V trimming: 6 bases; J trimming: 5 bases; junction bases outside the gene matches: 6. In DNA, the CDR3 is TGCGCCAGCACTAGCCAGGGGGTAGATACGCAGTATTTT. Amino acid sequence: CASTSQGVDTQYF.

The chain has TRBV20-1 and TRBJ2-7; 8 nucleotides match TRBD1. The V segment lost 6 bases and the J segment 11 bases; nucleotides outside the gene matches: 12. Per the germline V gene, CDR1 is DFQATT and CDR2 is SNEGSKA (reference sequence). The CDR3 covers 12 residues. CDR3 sequence (DNA): TGCAGTGCAGACTCAGGACAGGGAAGAGAGTACGTC. Amino acids: CSADSGQGREYV.

This clonotype showed up just a few times. Germline is not matched at one junction end, which may reflect a read error. CDR3 nucleotides: TGCGCCAGCCGCTTAGACAGGGCGCTCTCCTACGAGCAGTACTTC. This sequence encodes CASRLDRALSYEQYF. The chain has TRBV5-1 and TRBJ2-7; TRBD1 agrees at 7 bases. The CDR3 spans 15 residues. Germline loops: CDR1 SGHRS, CDR2 YFSETQ.

This clonotype has more than one count but fewer than ten. This chain connects TRBV15 to TRBJ1-2; TRBD1 is a possible D gene (5 bases). The CDR3 is 15 residues long. The germline gives CDR1 LNHNV, CDR2 YYDKDF (reference sequence). V lost 4 bases and J 7 bases, leaving 19 bases between the germline ends. The DNA of the CDR3 is TGTGCCACCAGCAACGCCCCTGGGACTATATTTGGCTACACCTTC. Its translation: CATSNAPGTIFGYTF.

This clonotype was picked up a small number of times. The chain links TRBV7-2 to TRBJ1-1; 7 bases are shared with TRBD1. Germline V CDR1 and CDR2: SGHTA, FQGNSA. This CDR3 is 15 amino acids long. The junction had 10 bases not matched to a gene; V was cut back by 4 bases and J by 5 bases. The CDR3 coding sequence is TGTGCCAGCAGCTCCGCAAGGGGGCTCGCGACTGAAGCTTTCTTT. Protein: CASSSARGLATEAFF.

Only a few counts were recorded for this clonotype. The V gene is TRBV4-3, the J gene TRBJ1-3; D unclear. Germline V lookup: CDR1 LGHNA, CDR2 YSLEER. The V end lost 1 base, the J end lost 3 bases, and 7 bases lay between the germline ends. This CDR3 has 14 residues. In DNA form, the CDR3 reads TGCGCCAGCAGCCAAGTGATCTTTGGAAACACCATATATTTT. Encoded protein: CASSQVIFGNTIYF.

The chain uses TRBV2 and TRBJ1-5; D remains ambiguous. This CDR3 is 13 amino acids long. CDR1 SNHLY and CDR2 FYNNEI come from the germline V gene. The V end was cut by 4 bases, the J end by 1 base, with 5 bases between. Here the CDR3 DNA reads TGTGCCAGCAGTGGAAGGAGCAATCAGCCCCAGCATTTT. This translates into CASSGRSNQPQHF. Variable domain in full (rest from reference TRBV2 and TRBJ1-5): EPEVTQTPSHQVTQMGQEVILRCVPISNHLYFYWYRQILGQKVEFLVSFYNNEISEKSEIFDDQFSVERPDGSNFTLKIRSTKLEDSAMYFCASSGRSNQPQHFGDGTRLSIL.

This clonotype was seen a few times. The chain carries TRBV27 and TRBJ2-7; tentative D call: TRBD1 (6 bases). CDR1 and CDR2 from the germline V gene are MNHEY and SMNVEV (reference sequence). V was shortened by 3 bases and J by 5 bases, with 8 bases between the two germline ends. The CDR3 runs to 12 residues. The CDR3 spells CASSFKGDEQYF. For the CDR3, the DNA is TGTGCCAGCAGTTTCAAGGGGGACGAGCAGTACTTC.

CDR3 sequence (DNA): TGCGCCAGCAGCTTGGTAGTGGGGGCCTACGAGCAGTACTTC. As protein: CASSLVVGAYEQYF. The chain joins TRBV5-1 to TRBJ2-7, with D perhaps given as TRBD1 or TRBD2 (5 bases each). The CDR3 spans 14 residues. Looked up from germline, CDR1 is SGHRS and CDR2 is YFSETQ. The V gene lost 0 bases and the J gene lost 2 bases, with 9 bases spanning the gap.

There are a few counts of this clonotype. CDR3 protein: CASSPHPVRGTDTQYF. In DNA, the CDR3 is TGTGCCAGCAGCCCACATCCCGTTCGGGGCACAGATACGCAGTATTTT. V is TRBV7-2 and J is TRBJ2-3, with D hard to call. Germline V lookup: CDR1 SGHTA, CDR2 FQGNSA. The V and J ends lost 5 bases and 1 base respectively, with 16 bases between them. CDR3 length: 16 amino acids.

Only a few counts were recorded for this clonotype. The CDR3 reads CASSLRPGPEAFF. For the CDR3, the DNA is TGTGCCAGCAGCCTTCGTCCGGGGCCCGAAGCTTTCTTT. This chain connects TRBV5-5 to TRBJ1-1; tentatively, D is TRBD1 (5 bases). CDR3 length: 13 amino acids. Germline V gives CDR1 SGHKS, CDR2 YYEKEE (reference sequence). V gave up 4 bases and J gave up 8 bases, with 15 bases separating them.

This chain connects TRBV7-2 to TRBJ2-1; TRBD2 aligns across 7 bases. The V and J ends lost 3 bases and 2 bases, in that order; junction bases with no gene match: 13. CDR3 length equals 18 residues. Germline CDR1 and CDR2: SGHTA and FQGNSA. The CDR3 DNA is TGTGCCAGCAGCTTCCCCCGGGCGGGGGAAATAGCCTACAATGAGCAGTTCTTC. Translated, it gives CASSFPRAGEIAYNEQFF.

This clonotype has a handful of counts. The rearrangement joins TRBV20-1 to TRBJ2-7; D gene uncertain. CDR1 and CDR2 from the germline V gene are DFQATT and SNEGSKA (reference sequence). The CDR3 loop spans 15 amino acids. V was cut by 5 bases and J by 0 bases, with 17 bases left in between. The CDR3 DNA follows: TGCAGTGCTCAAGACGGTGGGCTGAGCTCCTACGAGCAGTACTTC. This encodes CSAQDGGLSSYEQYF.